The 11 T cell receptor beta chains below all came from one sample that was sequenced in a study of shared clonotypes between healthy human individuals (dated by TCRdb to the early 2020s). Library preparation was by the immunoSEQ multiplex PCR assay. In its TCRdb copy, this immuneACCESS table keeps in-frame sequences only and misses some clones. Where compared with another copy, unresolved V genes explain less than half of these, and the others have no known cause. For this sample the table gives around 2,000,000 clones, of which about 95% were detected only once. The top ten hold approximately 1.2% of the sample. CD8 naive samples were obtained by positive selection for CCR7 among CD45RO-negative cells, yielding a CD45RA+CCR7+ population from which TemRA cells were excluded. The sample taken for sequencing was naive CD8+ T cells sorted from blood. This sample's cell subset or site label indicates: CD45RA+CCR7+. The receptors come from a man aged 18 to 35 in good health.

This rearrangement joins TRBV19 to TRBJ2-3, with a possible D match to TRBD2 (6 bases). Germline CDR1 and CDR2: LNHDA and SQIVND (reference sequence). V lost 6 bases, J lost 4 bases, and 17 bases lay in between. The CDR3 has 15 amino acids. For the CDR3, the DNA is TGTGCCAGTAGCCTCCTGGGCGGGGCTGCAGATACGCAGTATTTT. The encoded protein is CASSLLGGAADTQYF.

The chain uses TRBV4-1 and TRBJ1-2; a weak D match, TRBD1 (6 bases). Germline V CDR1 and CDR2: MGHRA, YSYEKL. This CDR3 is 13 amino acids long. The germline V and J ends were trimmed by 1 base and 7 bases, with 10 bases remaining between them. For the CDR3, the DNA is TGCGCCAGCAGCCAAGGGACAGAATTTGGCTACACCTTC. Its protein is CASSQGTEFGYTF.

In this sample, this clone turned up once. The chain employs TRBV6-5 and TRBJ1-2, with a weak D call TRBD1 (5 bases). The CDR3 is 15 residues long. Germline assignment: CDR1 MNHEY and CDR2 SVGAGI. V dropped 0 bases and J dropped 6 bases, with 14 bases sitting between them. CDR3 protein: CASSYSNQGWDGYTF. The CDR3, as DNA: TGTGCCAGCAGTTACTCGAATCAGGGATGGGATGGCTACACCTTC.

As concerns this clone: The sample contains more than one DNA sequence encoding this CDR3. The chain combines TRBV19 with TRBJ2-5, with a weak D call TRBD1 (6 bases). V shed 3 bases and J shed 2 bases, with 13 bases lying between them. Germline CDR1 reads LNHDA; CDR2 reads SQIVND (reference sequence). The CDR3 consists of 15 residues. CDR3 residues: CASSIGTGFQETQYF. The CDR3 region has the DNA TGTGCCAGTAGTATTGGTACAGGGTTTCAAGAGACCCAGTACTTC.

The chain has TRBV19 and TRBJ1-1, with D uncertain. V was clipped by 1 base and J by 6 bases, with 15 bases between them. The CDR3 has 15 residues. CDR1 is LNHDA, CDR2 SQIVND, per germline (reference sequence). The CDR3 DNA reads TGTGCCAGTAGTATAGCTCCGGGCCCCGGGGCTGAAGCTTTCTTT. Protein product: CASSIAPGPGAEAFF. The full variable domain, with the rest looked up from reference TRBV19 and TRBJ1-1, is DGGITQSPKYLFRKEGQNVTLSCEQNLNHDAMYWYRQDPGQGLRLIYYSQIVNDFQKGDIAEGYSVSREKKESFPLTVTSAQKNPTAFYLCASSIAPGPGAEAFFGQGTRLTVV.

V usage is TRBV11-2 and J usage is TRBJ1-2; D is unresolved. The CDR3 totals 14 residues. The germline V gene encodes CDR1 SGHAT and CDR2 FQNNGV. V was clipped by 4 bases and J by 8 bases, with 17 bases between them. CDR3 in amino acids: CASSSSATHKGYTF. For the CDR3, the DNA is TGTGCCAGCAGCTCATCGGCGACTCACAAGGGCTACACCTTC.

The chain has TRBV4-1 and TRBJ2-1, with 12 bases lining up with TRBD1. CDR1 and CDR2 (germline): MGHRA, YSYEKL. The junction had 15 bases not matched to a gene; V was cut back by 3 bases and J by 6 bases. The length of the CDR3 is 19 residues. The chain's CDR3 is CASSHLFPGGQGAGNEQFF. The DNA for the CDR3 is TGCGCCAGCAGCCATTTATTCCCCGGGGGACAGGGGGCAGGCAATGAGCAGTTCTTC.

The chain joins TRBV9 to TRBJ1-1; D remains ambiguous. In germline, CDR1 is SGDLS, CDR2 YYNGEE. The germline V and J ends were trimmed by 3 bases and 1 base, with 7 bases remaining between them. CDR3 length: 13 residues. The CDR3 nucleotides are TGTGCCAGCAGCGAGATACAGAACACTGAAGCTTTCTTT. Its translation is CASSEIQNTEAFF.

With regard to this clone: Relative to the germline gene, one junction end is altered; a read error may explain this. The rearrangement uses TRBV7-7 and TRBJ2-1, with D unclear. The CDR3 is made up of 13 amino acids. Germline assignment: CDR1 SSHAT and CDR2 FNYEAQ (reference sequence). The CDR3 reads CASSSGPSNEQFF. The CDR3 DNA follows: TGTGCTAGCAGCTCTGGACCCAGCAATGAGCAGTTCTTC.

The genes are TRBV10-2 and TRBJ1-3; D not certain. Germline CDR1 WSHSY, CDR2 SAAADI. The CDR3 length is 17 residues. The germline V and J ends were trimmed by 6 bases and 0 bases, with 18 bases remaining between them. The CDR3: CASRASEFSYSGNTIYF. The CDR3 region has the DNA TGCGCCAGCAGGGCGTCTGAGTTCAGCTACTCTGGAAACACCATATATTTT.

The DNA of the CDR3 is TGTGCCAGCAGAAACTACATGGGCGAGCAGTACTTC. Protein product: CASRNYMGEQYF. The V call is TRBV5-6, the J call TRBJ2-7; D call uncertain. The CDR3 length is 12 residues. V lost 5 bases and J lost 6, with 12 bases in between. Germline V gives CDR1 SGHDT, CDR2 YYEEEE.